Listed below are T cell receptor beta chains from one sample, sequenced in a study of control samples from healthy donors and cancer patients. Measured with immunoSEQ multiplex PCR; TCRdb has only the in-frame clones, and not every one. This sample has 130,000 or so clones; about 90% occur once, and the top ten carry roughly 2.1%. Sequenced: blood. The receptors were sampled from a woman aged 45 to 65 in good health. The CDR3 runs from the conserved cysteine through the conserved F or W. The order of the fields is D gene, V gene, clone size, J gene, CDR3 DNA, CDR3 protein. D genes are given only for firm matches. Not all rows give a size; the values are once, few, many and, for expanded clones, a class.

>-|TRBV3-1/TRBV3-2|-|TRBJ2-7
TGTGCCAGCAGCCAAGATATCGGGGGGCTCGTCTACGAGCAGTACTTC
CASSQDIGGLVYEQYF
>-|TRBV30|-|TRBJ2-5
TGTGCCTGGAGCCTAAAGATGGGTCGTGGGACCCAGTACTTC
CAWSLKMGRGTQYF
>-|TRBV21-1|-|TRBJ2-7
TGTGCCAGCAGCCCGATCTGGGACTCCTACGAGCAGTACTTC
CASSPIWDSYEQYF
>-|TRBV7-2|-|TRBJ2-1
TGTGCCAGCAGCCCCAAGTTCGACGCTGAGCAGTTCTTC
CASSPKFDAEQFF
>-|TRBV2|-|TRBJ1-3
TGTGCCAGCAGGGCGATCGGTCCAGGGGCTGACTCTGGAAACACCATATATTTT
CASRAIGPGADSGNTIYF
>-|TRBV11-2|-|TRBJ2-1
TGTGCCAGCAGCCACGTCCAGAGGGTTGAGCAGTTCTTC
CASSHVQRVEQFF
>-|TRBV11-2|-|TRBJ2-3
TGTGCCAGCAGCTTAGTCGGGACACTCTCTACAGATACGCAGTATTTT
CASSLVGTLSTDTQYF
>-|TRBV6-6|-|TRBJ1-4
TGTGCCAGCAGTTCCCCGGGGGGAAAACTGTTTTTT
CASSSPGGKLFF
>-|TRBV28|once|TRBJ2-1
TGTGCCAGCAGTTCGATCACCGGCAGGTCCTACAATGAGCAGTTCTTC
CASSSITGRSYNEQFF
>-|TRBV28|-|TRBJ2-7
TGTGCCAGCAGTTTCGGGACGGTGGGATTTCACTACGAGCAGTACTTC
CASSFGTVGFHYEQYF
>TRBD2|TRBV6-6|-|TRBJ2-3
TGTGCCAGCAGCGTACGGGGCGGGGGGGCAGCAGATACGCAGTATTTT
CASSVRGGGAADTQYF
>TRBD1|TRBV16|-|TRBJ1-2
TGTGCCAGCAGCCAATTTCCGGGACAGGGGTCTGGCTACACCTTC
CASSQFPGQGSGYTF
>-|TRBV6-6|-|TRBJ2-3
TGTGCCAGCAGTTCGGGTAGGATCGGCACAGATACGCAGTATTTT
CASSSGRIGTDTQYF
>TRBD1|TRBV7-9|-|TRBJ1-1
TGTGCCAGCATGGCAACAGGGGGTACTGAAGCTTTCTTT
CASMATGGTEAFF
>-|TRBV11-2|-|TRBJ1-2
TGTGCCAGCAGCTCGGGGCCCCTATCTGGCTACACCTTC
CASSSGPLSGYTF
>-|TRBV19|-|TRBJ1-2
TGTGCCAGTAGTCTAACAGGGCCCTATGGCTACACCTTC
CASSLTGPYGYTF
>-|TRBV15|-|TRBJ1-1
TGTGCCACCAGCAGAGATACGGGGAACACTGAAGCTTTCTTT
CATSRDTGNTEAFF
>TRBD1|TRBV9|-|TRBJ2-5
TGTGCCAGCAGCGAGGGGGACAGGGGCTGGGGAATGGAGACCCAGTACTTC
CASSEGDRGWGMETQYF
>TRBD2|TRBV29-1|-|TRBJ2-7
TGCAGCGTTGAAGATAGTGGGGTTGCGGGGGACGAGCAGTACTTC
CSVEDSGVAGDEQYF
>-|TRBV5-1|-|TRBJ1-6
TGCGCCAGCAGCGCGGATGGACAGTGGAATTCACCCCTCCACTTT
CASSADGQWNSPLHF
>-|TRBV25-1|-|TRBJ1-2
TGTGCCAGCAGTGATTTGGCCTCATATGGCTACACCTTC
CASSDLASYGYTF
>TRBD1|TRBV19|-|TRBJ2-2
TGTGCCAGTAGTATGTGGCAGGGGGCAACCGGGGAGCTGTTTTTT
CASSMWQGATGELFF
>-|TRBV29-1|-|TRBJ1-4
TGCAGCGGATGGGAGAATGAAAAACTGTTTTTT
CSGWENEKLFF
>-|TRBV27|-|TRBJ1-5
TGTGCCAGCAGTTGGATTTTGATTCCCCAGCATTTT
CASSWILIPQHF
>-|TRBV5-1|-|TRBJ1-1
TGCGCCAGCAGCACCCGACCAGACGTGAACACTGAAGCTTTCTTT
CASSTRPDVNTEAFF
>TRBD2|TRBV25-1|-|TRBJ2-1
TGTGCCAGCAGAACGACTAGCGGGGGCTCCTACAATGAGCAGTTCTTC
CASRTTSGGSYNEQFF
>-|TRBV11-2|-|TRBJ2-6
TGTGCCAGCAGCTTCAGCCTAGTGGCTGGGGCCAACGTCCTGACTTTC
CASSFSLVAGANVLTF
>-|TRBV7-9|-|TRBJ1-1
TGTGCCAGCAGCTTCCCGGGGAACACTGAAGCTTTCTTT
CASSFPGNTEAFF
>-|TRBV1|-|TRBJ2-1
TGCACCAGCAGCCAAATTTCGCGGGCCGCCTACAATGAGCAGTTCTTC
CTSSQISRAAYNEQFF
>-|TRBV2|-|TRBJ1-4
TGTGCCAGCAGTGAAAGTGGGGGAACTAATGAAAAACTGTTTTTT
CASSESGGTNEKLFF
>-|TRBV20-1|-|TRBJ2-3
TGCAGTGCTAGAGACCCCGATACGCAGTATTTT
CSARDPDTQYF
>-|TRBV9|-|TRBJ2-3
TGTGCCAGCAGCGTAGTCGGTGACACAGATACGCAGTATTTT
CASSVVGDTDTQYF
>-|TRBV2|-|TRBJ2-2
TGTGCCAGCAGTGAAACCTGGACGGACACCGGGGAGCTGTTTTTT
CASSETWTDTGELFF
>-|TRBV6-5|-|TRBJ2-5
TGTGCCAGCAGTAATGACAGGAGGGAGACCCAGTACTTC
CASSNDRRETQYF
>TRBD2|TRBV7-2|-|TRBJ2-3
TGTGCCAGCAGCCTATCCGGGACTAGCGGGGGTGCAGGGGATACGCAGTATTTT
CASSLSGTSGGAGDTQYF
>TRBD1|TRBV30|-|TRBJ1-1
TGTGCCTGGGGAGGGGGCCTCTTAAACACTGAAGCTTTCTTT
CAWGGGLLNTEAFF
>TRBD1|TRBV28|-|TRBJ1-1
TGTGCCAGCAGCTCAATTGACAGGGGCACTGAAGCTTTCTTT
CASSSIDRGTEAFF
>-|TRBV5-4|-|TRBJ2-3
TGTGCCAGCAAAAGGGAGAGGGCCACAGATACGCAGTATTTT
CASKRERATDTQYF
>-|TRBV5-1|once|TRBJ1-4
TGCGCCAGCAGCCCCTCCGGTGGGATAAATGAAAAACTGTTTTTT
CASSPSGGINEKLFF
>TRBD1|TRBV30|-|TRBJ2-7
TGTGCCTGGAGTGGGACAGGGATTTTCTACGAGCAGTACTTC
CAWSGTGIFYEQYF
>TRBD1|TRBV5-5|few|TRBJ2-7
TGTGCCAGCAGCTCGGATCCTGGGACAGGCCGGTCCTACGAGCAGTACTTC
CASSSDPGTGRSYEQYF
>TRBD2|TRBV5-1|-|TRBJ2-5
TGCGCCAGCAGCCTGGTGCGGGGGGGTGAAGAGACCCAGTACTTC
CASSLVRGGEETQYF
>-|TRBV5-6|-|TRBJ2-7
TGTGCCAGCAGCTTGGCCAACGGGGGCAACGAGCAGTACTTC
CASSLANGGNEQYF
>-|TRBV11-2|-|TRBJ1-1
TGTGCCAGCGCGAGGACAGAGAACACTGAAGCTTTCTTT
CASARTENTEAFF
>-|TRBV7-2|-|TRBJ1-5
TGTGCCAGCAGCTTAGGGCGGAGCAATCAGCCCCAGCATTTT
CASSLGRSNQPQHF
>-|TRBV15|-|TRBJ1-1
TGTGCCACCAGCAGAGATTCCCAAGGTCGAGTGGGGAACACTGAAGCTTTCTTT
CATSRDSQGRVGNTEAFF